This T cell receptor (beta chain) was sequenced for a study of beta chain features in type 1 diabetes. V lost 2 bases and J lost 5; bases outside the gene matches: 4. The CDR3 spans 15 residues. Study-wide results and limits: In these data, an HLA type influence on TCRB rearrangement remained unresolved. When Type 1 diabetes patients were examined, their TCRB CDR3s proved moderately but significantly shorter in all four CD4+ subsets. Relative to healthy donors, patients appeared to have naive, central memory and Treg TCRB repertoires that were more similar.

This clone was seen a few times. Its antigen is undetermined. Reverse transcribing all isolated RNA meant expressed TCRB transcripts were sequenced. TCRdb keeps only in-frame clones here, not all; method: immunoSEQ multiplex PCR. The sample consists of about 160,000 clones, approximately 8% of them appearing once. The sequence was obtained from a man between 18 and 35 years old with type 1 diabetes. Sequenced input: central memory CD4+ T cells from blood. This rearrangement joins TRBV6-7 to TRBJ2-1; 9 bases are a match to TRBD1. TRBV6-7 is recorded as an ORF, its role being uncertain. CDR3 coding DNA: TGTGCCAGCAGTTACGGGACAGGGTCCCACAATGAGCAGTTCTTC. Its protein is CASSYGTGSHNEQFF.